Shown below are 7 T cell receptor beta chains from a single sample sequenced in a study of a mutant IDH1 vaccine in newly diagnosed glioma. Time point in this sample: baseline, week 1 (first vaccination visit). Treatment here: pre-vaccination baseline after standard-of-care therapy. Only in-frame clones appear in the TCRdb table, and some are missing; sequencing was by immunoSEQ multiplex PCR. The repertoire holds around 54,000 clones, roughly 80% seen once, with approximately 20% in the top ten. This specimen consisted of PBMCs, obtained from a glioma patient treated with radiotherapy, temozolomide or both. These receptors were taken from a man between 18 and 29 years old with glioma.

This sequence joins TRBV11-2 and TRBJ2-2, with 10 bases fitting TRBD2. Germline-derived CDR1 and CDR2 are SGHAT and FQNNGV. The trim removed 4 bases at V and 3 bases at J, leaving 2 bases unmatched. This CDR3 is built from 15 residues. Here the CDR3 DNA reads TGTGCCAGCAGCTCGACTAGCGGGCACACCGGGGAGCTGTTTTTT. It translates to CASSSTSGHTGELFF. Together with reference TRBV11-2 and TRBJ2-2, the CDR3 gives the full variable domain: EAGVAQSPRYKIIEKRQSVAFWCNPISGHATLYWYQQILGQGPKLLIQFQNNGVVDDSQLPKDRFSAERLKGVDSTLKIQPAKLEDSAVYLCASSSTSGHTGELFFGEGSRLTVL.

The CDR3 bases are TGTGCCATCAGTGAGATGGCGGGGGGCCGGGAGACCCAGTACTTC. This gives the protein CAISEMAGGRETQYF. The chain is built from TRBV10-3 and TRBJ2-5, with TRBD2 matching 8 bases. CDR1 and CDR2 (germline): ENHRY, SYGVKD. Trimming removed 2 bases from V and 5 bases from J; junction bases left unmatched: 7. CDR3 length: 15 amino acids.

This chain connects TRBV28 to TRBJ2-7; unclear D gene. V lost 5 bases to trimming and J lost 0 bases, with 17 bases between them. Germline V gene data show CDR1 as MDHEN and CDR2 as SYDVKM. CDR3 length: 16 amino acids. CDR3 sequence reads: CASSPAVESGSYEQYF. DNA for the CDR3: TGTGCCAGCAGTCCGGCCGTTGAATCGGGCTCCTACGAGCAGTACTTC.

The count of this clone is one. The rearrangement uses TRBV29-1 and TRBJ1-2; the match to TRBD1 covers 9 bases. This CDR3 has 15 amino acids. The germline CDR1 and CDR2 sequences are SQVTM and ANQGSEA. After removal of 5 bases from V and 4 bases from J, the junction contained 11 bases not matched to a gene. The CDR3 spells CSVLQGADAGYGYTF. CDR3 coding DNA: TGCAGCGTTTTACAGGGGGCAGACGCGGGCTATGGCTACACCTTC. Combining the CDR3 with reference TRBV29-1 and TRBJ1-2 gives the whole variable domain SAVISQKPSRDICQRGTSLTIQCQVDSQVTMMFWYRQQPGQSLTLIATANQGSEATYESGFVIDKFPISRPNLTFSTLTVSNMSPEDSSIYLCSVLQGADAGYGYTFGSGTRLTVV.

CDR3 sequence reads: CASSLGTRWFEQYF. CDR3 DNA: TGTGCCAGCAGCTTAGGGACAAGATGGTTCGAGCAGTACTTC. This sequence joins TRBV7-9 and TRBJ2-7; a weak D match, TRBD1 (5 bases). The germline CDR1 and CDR2 sequences are SEHNR and FQNEAQ (reference sequence). V dropped 1 base and J dropped 6 bases, with 13 bases sitting between them. The CDR3 sequence is 14 residues long.

There are a few counts of this clone. The V call is TRBV2, the J call TRBJ1-4; D call uncertain. V lost 5 bases, J lost 8 bases, and 9 bases lay in between. The CDR3 extends over 12 amino acids. The V gene's germline CDR1 is SNHLY and CDR2 FYNNEI. CDR3 in amino acids: CASSRRAEKLFF. The DNA for the CDR3 is TGTGCCAGCAGTCGGAGGGCGGAAAAACTGTTTTTT.

The J gene is TRBJ1-2, the V gene TRBV14, with D unclear. V gave up 0 bases and J gave up 4 bases, with 6 bases separating them. CDR3 length: 13 amino acids. Germline-derived CDR1 and CDR2 are SGHDN and FVKESK. The chain's CDR3 is CASSQDRSYGYTF. The CDR3 coding sequence is TGTGCCAGCAGCCAAGATCGTAGCTATGGCTACACCTTC.